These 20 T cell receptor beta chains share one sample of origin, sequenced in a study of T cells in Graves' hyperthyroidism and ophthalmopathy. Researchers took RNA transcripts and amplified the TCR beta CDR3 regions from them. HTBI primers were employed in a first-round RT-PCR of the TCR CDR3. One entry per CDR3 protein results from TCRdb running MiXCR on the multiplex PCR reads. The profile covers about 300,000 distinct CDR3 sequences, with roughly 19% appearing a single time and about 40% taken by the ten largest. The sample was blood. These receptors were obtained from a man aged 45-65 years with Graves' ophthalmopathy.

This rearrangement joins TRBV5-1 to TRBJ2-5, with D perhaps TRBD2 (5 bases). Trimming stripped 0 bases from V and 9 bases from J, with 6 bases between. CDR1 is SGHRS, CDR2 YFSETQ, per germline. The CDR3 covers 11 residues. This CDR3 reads CASSLEGAQYF. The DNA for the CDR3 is TGCGCCAGCAGCTTGGAGGGAGCCCAGTACTTC.

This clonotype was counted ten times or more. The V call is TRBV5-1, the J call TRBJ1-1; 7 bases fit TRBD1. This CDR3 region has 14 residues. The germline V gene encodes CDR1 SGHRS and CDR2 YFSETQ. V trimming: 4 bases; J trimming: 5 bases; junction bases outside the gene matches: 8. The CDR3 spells CASSNRTGLTEAFF. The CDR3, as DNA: TGCGCCAGCAGCAACAGGACAGGTCTAACTGAAGCTTTCTTT.

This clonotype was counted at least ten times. The CDR3, as DNA: TGTGCCTGGGGCTGGCCGGGACAGGTATCCACAGATACGCAGTATTTT. This sequence encodes CAWGWPGQVSTDTQYF. The rearrangement joins TRBV30 to TRBJ2-3, with 8 bases that match TRBD1. The CDR3 covers 16 residues. CDR1 and CDR2 (germline): GTSNPN, SVGIG (reference sequence). Trimming took 5 bases from V and 2 from J; bases not matched to a gene: 12.

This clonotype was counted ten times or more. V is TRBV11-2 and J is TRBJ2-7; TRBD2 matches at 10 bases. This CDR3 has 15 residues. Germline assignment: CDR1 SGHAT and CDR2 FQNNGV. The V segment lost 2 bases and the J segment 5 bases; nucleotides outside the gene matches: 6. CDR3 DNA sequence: TGTGCCAGCAGCTTAATCTCACTAGCGGGAAACGAGCAGTACTTC. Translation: CASSLISLAGNEQYF. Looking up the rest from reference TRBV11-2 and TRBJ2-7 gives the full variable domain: EAGVAQSPRYKIIEKRQSVAFWCNPISGHATLYWYQQILGQGPKLLIQFQNNGVVDDSQLPKDRFSAERLKGVDSTLKIQPAKLEDSAVYLCASSLISLAGNEQYFGPGTRLTVT.

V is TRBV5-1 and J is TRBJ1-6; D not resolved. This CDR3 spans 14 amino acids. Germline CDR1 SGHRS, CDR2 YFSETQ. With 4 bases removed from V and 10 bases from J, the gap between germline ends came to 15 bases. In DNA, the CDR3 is TGCGCCAGCAGCGTAGGGTTTGAAGAATCACCCCTCCACTTT. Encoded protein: CASSVGFEESPLHF.

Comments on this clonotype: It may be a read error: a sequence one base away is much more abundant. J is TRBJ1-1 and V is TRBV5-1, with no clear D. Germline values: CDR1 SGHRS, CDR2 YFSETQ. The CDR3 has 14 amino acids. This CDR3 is CANSLLPTNTEAFF. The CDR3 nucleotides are TGCGCCAACAGCCTACTCCCCACGAACACTGAAGCTTTCTTT.

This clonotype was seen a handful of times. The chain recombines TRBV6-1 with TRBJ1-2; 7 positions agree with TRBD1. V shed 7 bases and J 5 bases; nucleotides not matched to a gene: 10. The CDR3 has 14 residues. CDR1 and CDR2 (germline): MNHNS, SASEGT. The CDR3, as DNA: TGTGCCAGCACCCGGGACAGAACCCTTTATGGCTACACCTTC. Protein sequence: CASTRDRTLYGYTF.

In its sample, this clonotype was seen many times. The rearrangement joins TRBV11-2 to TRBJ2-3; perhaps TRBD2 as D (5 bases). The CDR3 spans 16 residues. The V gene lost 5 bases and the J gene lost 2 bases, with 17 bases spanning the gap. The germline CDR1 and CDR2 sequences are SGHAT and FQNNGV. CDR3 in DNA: TGTGCCAGCAGCATGAGACGGCTAGCCTCCACAGATACGCAGTATTTT. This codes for CASSMRRLASTDTQYF.

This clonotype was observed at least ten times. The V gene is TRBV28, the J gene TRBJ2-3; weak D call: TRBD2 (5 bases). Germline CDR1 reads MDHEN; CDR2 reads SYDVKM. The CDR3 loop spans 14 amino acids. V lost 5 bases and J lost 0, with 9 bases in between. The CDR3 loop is CASSTQRSTDTQYF. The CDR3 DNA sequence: TGTGCCAGCAGTACCCAGCGGAGCACAGATACGCAGTATTTT. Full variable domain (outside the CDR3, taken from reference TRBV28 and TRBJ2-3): DVKVTQSSRYLVKRTGEKVFLECVQDMDHENMFWYRQDPGLGLRLIYFSYDVKMKEKGDIPEGYSVSREKKERFSLILESASTNQTSMYLCASSTQRSTDTQYFGPGTRLTVL.

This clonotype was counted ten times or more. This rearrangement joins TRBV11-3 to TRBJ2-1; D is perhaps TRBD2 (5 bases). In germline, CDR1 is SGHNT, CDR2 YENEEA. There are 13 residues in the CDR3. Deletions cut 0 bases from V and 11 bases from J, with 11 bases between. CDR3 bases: TGTGCCAGCAGCTTAGATCGAAGAGGGAAGCAGTTCTTC. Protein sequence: CASSLDRRGKQFF.

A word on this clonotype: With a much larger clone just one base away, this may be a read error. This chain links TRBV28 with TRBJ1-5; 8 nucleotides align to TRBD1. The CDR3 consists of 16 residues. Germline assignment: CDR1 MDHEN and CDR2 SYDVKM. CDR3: CASSLRGQGWDHPQHF. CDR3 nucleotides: TGTGCCAGCAGTTTAAGAGGACAGGGCTGGGATCATCCCCAGCATTTT.

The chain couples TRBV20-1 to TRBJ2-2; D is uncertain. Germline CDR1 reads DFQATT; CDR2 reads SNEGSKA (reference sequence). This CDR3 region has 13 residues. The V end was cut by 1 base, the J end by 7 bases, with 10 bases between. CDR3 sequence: CSARAQPGGELFF. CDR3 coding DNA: TGCAGTGCTAGAGCCCAGCCTGGCGGGGAGCTGTTTTTT.

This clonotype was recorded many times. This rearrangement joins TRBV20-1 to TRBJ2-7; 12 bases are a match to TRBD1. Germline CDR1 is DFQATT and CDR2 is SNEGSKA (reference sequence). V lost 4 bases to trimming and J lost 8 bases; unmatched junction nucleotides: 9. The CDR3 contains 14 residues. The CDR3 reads CSATPGTGGAQQYF. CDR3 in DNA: TGCAGTGCTACACCCGGGACAGGGGGCGCCCAGCAGTACTTC.

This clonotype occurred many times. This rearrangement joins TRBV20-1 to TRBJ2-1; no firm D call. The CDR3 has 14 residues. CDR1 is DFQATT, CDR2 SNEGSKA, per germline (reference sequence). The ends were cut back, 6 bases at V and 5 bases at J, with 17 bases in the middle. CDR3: CSALLSGSNNEQFF. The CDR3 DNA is TGCAGTGCCTTGTTATCAGGATCCAACAATGAGCAGTTCTTC.

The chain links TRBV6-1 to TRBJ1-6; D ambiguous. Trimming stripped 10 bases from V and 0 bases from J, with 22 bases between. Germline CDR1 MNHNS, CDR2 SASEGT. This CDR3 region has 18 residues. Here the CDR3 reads CATKSGHTASSYNSPLHF. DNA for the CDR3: TGTGCCACCAAAAGCGGGCACACCGCGAGCTCCTATAATTCACCCCTCCACTTT.

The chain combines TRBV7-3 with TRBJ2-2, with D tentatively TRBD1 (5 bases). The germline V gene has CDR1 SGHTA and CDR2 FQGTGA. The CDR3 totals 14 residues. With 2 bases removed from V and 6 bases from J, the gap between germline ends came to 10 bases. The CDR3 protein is CASSLSQGSGELFF. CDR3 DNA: TGTGCCAGCAGCTTATCGCAGGGATCCGGGGAGCTGTTTTTT. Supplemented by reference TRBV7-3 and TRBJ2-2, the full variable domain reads GAGVSQTPSNKVTEKGKYVELRCDPISGHTALYWYRQSLGQGPEFLIYFQGTGAADDSGLPNDRFFAVRPEGSVSTLKIQRTERGDSAVYLCASSLSQGSGELFFGEGSRLTVL.

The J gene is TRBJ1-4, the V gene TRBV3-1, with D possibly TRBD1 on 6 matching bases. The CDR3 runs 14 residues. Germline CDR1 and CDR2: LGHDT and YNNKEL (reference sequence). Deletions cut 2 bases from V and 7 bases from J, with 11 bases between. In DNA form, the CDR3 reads TGTGCCAGCAGCCAAAGGGGGTTGGGTGAAAAACTGTTTTTT. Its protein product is CASSQRGLGEKLFF.

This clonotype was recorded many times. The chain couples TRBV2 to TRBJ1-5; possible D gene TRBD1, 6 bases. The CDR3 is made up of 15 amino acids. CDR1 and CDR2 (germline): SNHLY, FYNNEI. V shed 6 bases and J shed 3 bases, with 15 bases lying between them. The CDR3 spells CASRERTAINQPQHF. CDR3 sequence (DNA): TGTGCCAGCAGAGAAAGGACAGCGATCAATCAGCCCCAGCATTTT.

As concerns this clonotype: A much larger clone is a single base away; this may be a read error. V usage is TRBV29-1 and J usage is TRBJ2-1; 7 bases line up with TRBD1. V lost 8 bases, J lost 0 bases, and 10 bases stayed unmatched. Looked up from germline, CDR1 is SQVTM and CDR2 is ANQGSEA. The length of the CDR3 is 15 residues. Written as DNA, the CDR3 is TGCAGCTTTGGGAAGGCAGGGGGCTCCTACAATGAGCAGTTCTTC. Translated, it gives CSFGKAGGSYNEQFF.

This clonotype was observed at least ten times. CDR3 protein: CSARGLAASHEQYF. Here the CDR3 DNA reads TGCAGTGCCCGCGGACTAGCGGCTTCCCACGAGCAGTACTTC. The V call is TRBV20-1, the J call TRBJ2-7; TRBD2 agrees at 10 bases. Losses at the gene ends were 6 bases for V and 5 bases for J; bases not matched to a gene: 10. There are 14 residues in the CDR3. CDR1 is DFQATT, CDR2 SNEGSKA, per germline (reference sequence).